A selection of T cell receptor beta chains follows, all from one sample in a study of monozygotic twins with inflammatory bowel disease. TCRdb reprocessed the 5' RACE reads and stores each CDR3 protein as one record, lacking DNA. This sample's table reports fewer than 550,000 distinct CDR3 sequences. The sample taken for sequencing was blood. These receptors originate from a human donor with ulcerative colitis or Crohn's disease, or a healthy co-twin of an affected twin (not recorded which). Each CDR3 is given with its conserved first and last residue.

TRBV19	TRBJ2-1	CASSIGTYEQFF
TRBV6-1	TRBJ2-7	CASLRGTNSYEQYF
TRBV27	TRBJ2-5	CASKGGRGETQYF
TRBV3-1	TRBJ1-1	CASSQNRASGDTEAFF
TRBV6-1	TRBJ1-4	CASTLGTTGRFEKLFF
TRBV6-2/TRBV6-3	TRBJ2-1	CASSPEGSGPADEQFF
TRBV5-1	TRBJ2-5	CASSLGGERWETQYF
TRBV3-1	TRBJ1-2	CASSASGHNYGYTF
TRBV11-2	TRBJ1-2	CASSLRTGGDPTF
TRBV12-3/TRBV12-4	TRBJ2-7	CASSFHRGVYYEQYF